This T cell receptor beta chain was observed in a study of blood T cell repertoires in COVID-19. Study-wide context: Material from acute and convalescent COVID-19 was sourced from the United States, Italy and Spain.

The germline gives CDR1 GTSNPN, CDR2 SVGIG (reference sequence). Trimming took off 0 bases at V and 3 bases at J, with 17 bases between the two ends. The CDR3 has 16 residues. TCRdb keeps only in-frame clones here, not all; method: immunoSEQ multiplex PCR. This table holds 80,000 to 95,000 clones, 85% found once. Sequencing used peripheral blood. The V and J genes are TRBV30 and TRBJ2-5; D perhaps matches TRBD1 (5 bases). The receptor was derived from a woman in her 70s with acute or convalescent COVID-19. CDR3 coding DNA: TGTGCCTGGAGTGTAGCCGGGCAGGGATGGAAAGAGACCCAGTACTTC. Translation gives CAWSVAGQGWKETQYF.